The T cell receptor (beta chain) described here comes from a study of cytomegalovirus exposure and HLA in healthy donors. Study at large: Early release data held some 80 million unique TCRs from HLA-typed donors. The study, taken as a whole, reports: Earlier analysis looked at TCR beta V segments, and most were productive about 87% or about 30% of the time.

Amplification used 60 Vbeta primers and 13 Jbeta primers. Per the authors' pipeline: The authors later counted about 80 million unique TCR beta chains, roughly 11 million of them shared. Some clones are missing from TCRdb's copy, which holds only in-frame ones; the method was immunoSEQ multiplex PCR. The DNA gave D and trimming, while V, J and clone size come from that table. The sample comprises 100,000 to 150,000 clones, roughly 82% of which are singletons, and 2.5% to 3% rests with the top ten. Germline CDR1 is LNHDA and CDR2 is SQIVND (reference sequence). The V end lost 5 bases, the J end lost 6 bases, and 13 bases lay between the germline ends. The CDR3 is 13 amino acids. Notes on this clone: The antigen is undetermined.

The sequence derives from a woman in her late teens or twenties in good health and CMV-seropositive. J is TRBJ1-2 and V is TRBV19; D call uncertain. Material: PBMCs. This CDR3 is CASSLAVPDGYTF. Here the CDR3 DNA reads TGTGCCAGTAGTCTGGCCGTCCCCGATGGCTACACCTTC.